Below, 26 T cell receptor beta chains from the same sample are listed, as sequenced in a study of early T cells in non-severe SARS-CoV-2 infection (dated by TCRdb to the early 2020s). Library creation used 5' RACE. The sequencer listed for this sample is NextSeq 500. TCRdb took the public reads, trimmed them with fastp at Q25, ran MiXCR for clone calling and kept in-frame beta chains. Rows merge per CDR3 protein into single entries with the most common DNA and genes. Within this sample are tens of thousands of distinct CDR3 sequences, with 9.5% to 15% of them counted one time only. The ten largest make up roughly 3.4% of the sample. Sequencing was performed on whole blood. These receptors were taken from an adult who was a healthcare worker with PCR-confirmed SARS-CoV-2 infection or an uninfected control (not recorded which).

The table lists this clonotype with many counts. The CDR3 coding sequence is TGCAGTGCTGTTGCGGGACTAGCGGATTCTTACAATGAGCAGTTCTTC. Translating gives CSAVAGLADSYNEQFF. The gene calls are TRBV20-1 and TRBJ2-1; TRBD2 agrees at 11 bases. Germline trimming cut 5 bases from V and 4 bases from J; bases unmatched to any gene: 10. CDR1 is DFQATT and CDR2 is SNEGSKA in the germline V gene (reference sequence). CDR3 size: 16 residues.

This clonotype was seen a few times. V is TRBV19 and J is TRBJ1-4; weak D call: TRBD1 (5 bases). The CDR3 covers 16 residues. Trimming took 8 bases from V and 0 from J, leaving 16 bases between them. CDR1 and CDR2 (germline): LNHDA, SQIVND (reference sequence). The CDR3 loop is CASARGRTATNEKLFF. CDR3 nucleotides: TGTGCCAGTGCACGGGGCAGGACTGCAACTAATGAAAAACTGTTTTTT.

The CDR3 is CASSLAQNTEAFF. Here the CDR3 DNA reads TGCGCCAGCAGCTTGGCCCAGAACACTGAAGCTTTCTTT. The V and J genes are TRBV5-1 and TRBJ1-1; no clear D. V lost 0 bases to trimming and J lost 1 base, with 4 bases between them. Germline CDR1 SGHRS, CDR2 YFSETQ. The CDR3 consists of 13 residues.

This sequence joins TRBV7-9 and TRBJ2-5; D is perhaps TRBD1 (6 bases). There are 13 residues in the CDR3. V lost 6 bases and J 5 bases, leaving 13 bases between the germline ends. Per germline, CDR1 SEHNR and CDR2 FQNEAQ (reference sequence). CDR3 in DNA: TGTGCCAGCAGTCTACAGGGCCACGAGACCCAGTACTTC. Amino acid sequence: CASSLQGHETQYF.

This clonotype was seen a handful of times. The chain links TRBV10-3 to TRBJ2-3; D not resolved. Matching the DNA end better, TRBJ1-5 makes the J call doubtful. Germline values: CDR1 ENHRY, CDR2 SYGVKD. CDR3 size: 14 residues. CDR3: CAISAAGNTDTQHF. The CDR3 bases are TGTGCCATCAGTGCAGCGGGAAACACAGATACGCAGCATTTT.

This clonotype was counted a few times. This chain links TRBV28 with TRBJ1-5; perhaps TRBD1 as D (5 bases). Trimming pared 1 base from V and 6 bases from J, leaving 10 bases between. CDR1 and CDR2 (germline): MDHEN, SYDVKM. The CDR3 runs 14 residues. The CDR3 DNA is TGTGCCAGCAGTTTATCAGGGTACGGTCAGCCCCAGCATTTT. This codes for CASSLSGYGQPQHF.

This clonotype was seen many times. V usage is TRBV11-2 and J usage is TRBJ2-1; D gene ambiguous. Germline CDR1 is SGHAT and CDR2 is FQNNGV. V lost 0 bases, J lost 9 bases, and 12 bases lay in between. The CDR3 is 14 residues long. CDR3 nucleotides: TGTGCCAGCAGCTTAGAAACCCGATACCCTGAGCAGTTCTTC. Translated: CASSLETRYPEQFF.

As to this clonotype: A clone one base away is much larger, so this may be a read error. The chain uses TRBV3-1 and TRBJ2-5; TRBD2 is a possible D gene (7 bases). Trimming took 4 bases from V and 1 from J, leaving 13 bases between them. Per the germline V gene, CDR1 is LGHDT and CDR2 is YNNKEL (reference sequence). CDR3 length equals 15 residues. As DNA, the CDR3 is TGTGCCAGCAGCCCTAAGGGGGGGCGCCAAGAGACCCAGTACTTC. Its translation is CASSPKGGRQETQYF.

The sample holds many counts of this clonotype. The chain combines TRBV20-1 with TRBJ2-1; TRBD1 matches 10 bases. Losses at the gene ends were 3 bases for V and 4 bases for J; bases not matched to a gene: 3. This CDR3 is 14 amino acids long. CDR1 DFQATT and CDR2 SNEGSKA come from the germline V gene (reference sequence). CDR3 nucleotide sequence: TGCAGTGCTAGCGGGGGACAGGGGTACAATGAGCAGTTCTTC. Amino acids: CSASGGQGYNEQFF.

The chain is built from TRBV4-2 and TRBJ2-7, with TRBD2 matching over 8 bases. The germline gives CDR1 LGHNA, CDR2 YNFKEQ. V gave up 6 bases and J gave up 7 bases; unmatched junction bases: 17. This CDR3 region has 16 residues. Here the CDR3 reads CASRGGKTSGNGEQYF. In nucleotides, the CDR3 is TGTGCCAGCAGGGGGGGGAAAACTAGCGGAAATGGGGAGCAGTACTTC.

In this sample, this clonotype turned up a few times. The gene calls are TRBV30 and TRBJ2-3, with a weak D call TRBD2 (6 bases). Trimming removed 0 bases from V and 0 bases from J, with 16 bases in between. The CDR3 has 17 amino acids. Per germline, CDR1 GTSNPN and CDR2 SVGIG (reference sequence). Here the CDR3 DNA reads TGTGCCTGGAGTGTTGCGCGACTAGTCGGGAGCACAGATACGCAGTATTTT. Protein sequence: CAWSVARLVGSTDTQYF.

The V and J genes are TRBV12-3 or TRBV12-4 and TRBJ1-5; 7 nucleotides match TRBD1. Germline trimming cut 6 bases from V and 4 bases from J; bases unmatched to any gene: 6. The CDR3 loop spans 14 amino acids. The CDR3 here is CASSIRQGNQPQHF. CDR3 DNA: TGTGCCAGCAGCATCCGACAGGGAAATCAGCCCCAGCATTTT.

The CDR3 protein is CASSGAETKETQYF. CDR3 nucleotides: TGCGCCAGCAGTGGAGCGGAGACAAAAGAGACCCAGTACTTC. The chain employs TRBV5-1 and TRBJ2-5; TRBD2 is a possible D gene (5 bases). The CDR3 contains 14 residues. The V and J ends lost 5 bases and 3 bases respectively, with 14 bases between them. In germline, CDR1 is SGHRS, CDR2 YFSETQ.

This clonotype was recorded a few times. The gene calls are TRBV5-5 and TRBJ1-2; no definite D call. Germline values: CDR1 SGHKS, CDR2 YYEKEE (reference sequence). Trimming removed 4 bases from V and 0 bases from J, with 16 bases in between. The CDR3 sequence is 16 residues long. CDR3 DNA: TGTGCCAGCAGCGGACCCGAAAATCAAGCTAACTATGGCTACACCTTC. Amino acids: CASSGPENQANYGYTF. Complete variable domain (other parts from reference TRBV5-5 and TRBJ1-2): DAGVTQSPTHLIKTRGQQVTLRCSPISGHKSVSWYQQVLGQGPQFIFQYYEKEERGRGNFPDRFSARQFPNYSSELNVNALLLGDSALYLCASSGPENQANYGYTFGSGTRLTVV.

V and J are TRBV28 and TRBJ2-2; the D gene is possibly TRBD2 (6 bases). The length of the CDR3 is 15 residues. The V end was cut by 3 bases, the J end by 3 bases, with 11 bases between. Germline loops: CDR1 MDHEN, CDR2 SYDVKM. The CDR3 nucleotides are TGTGCCAGCAGTTTTCGGCTAGCGTACACCGGGGAGCTGTTTTTT. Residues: CASSFRLAYTGELFF.

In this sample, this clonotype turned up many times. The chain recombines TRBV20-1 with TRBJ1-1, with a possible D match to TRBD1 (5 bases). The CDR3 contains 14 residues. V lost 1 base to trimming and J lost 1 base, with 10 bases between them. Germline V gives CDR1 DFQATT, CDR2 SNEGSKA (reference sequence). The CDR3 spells CSARAGTENTEAFF. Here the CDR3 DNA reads TGCAGTGCTAGAGCAGGGACGGAGAACACTGAAGCTTTCTTT.

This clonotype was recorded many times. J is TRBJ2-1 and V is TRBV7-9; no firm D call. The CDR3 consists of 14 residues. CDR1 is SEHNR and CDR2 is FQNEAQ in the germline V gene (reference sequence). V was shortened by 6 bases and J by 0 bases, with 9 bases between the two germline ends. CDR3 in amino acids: CASSFGDSYNEQFF. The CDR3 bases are TGTGCCAGCAGTTTCGGAGACTCCTACAATGAGCAGTTCTTC.

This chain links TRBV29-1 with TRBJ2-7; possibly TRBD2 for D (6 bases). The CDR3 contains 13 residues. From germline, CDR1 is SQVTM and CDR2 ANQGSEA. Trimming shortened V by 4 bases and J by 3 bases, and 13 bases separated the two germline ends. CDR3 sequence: CSVGGGVDYEQYF. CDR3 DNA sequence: TGCAGCGTTGGTGGCGGGGTAGACTACGAGCAGTACTTC.

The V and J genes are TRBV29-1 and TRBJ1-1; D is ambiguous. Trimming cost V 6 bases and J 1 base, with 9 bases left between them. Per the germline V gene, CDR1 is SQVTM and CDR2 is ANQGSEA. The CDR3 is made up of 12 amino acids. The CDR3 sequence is CSVERGNTEAFF. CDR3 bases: TGCAGCGTGGAGCGGGGGAACACTGAAGCTTTCTTT.

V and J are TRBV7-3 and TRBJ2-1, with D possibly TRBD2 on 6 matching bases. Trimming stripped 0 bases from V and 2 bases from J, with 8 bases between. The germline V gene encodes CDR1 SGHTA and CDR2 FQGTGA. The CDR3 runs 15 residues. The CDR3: CASSLTPGAYNEQFF. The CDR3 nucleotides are TGTGCCAGCAGCTTAACCCCGGGAGCCTACAATGAGCAGTTCTTC. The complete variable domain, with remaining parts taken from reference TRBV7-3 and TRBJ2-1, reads GAGVSQTPSNKVTEKGKYVELRCDPISGHTALYWYRQSLGQGPEFLIYFQGTGAADDSGLPNDRFFAVRPEGSVSTLKIQRTERGDSAVYLCASSLTPGAYNEQFFGPGTRLTVL.

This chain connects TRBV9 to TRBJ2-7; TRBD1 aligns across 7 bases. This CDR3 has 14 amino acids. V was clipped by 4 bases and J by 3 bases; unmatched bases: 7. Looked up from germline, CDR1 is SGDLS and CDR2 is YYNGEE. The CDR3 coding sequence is TGTGCCAGCAGCACAGGGACAGCCATCTACGAGCAGTACTTC. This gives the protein CASSTGTAIYEQYF.

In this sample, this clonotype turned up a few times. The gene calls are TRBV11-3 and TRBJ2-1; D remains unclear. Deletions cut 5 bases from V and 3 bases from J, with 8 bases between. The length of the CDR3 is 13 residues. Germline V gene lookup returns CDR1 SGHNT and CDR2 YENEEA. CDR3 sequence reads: CASSADGYNEQFF. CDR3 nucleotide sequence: TGTGCCAGCAGCGCCGACGGCTACAATGAGCAGTTCTTC.

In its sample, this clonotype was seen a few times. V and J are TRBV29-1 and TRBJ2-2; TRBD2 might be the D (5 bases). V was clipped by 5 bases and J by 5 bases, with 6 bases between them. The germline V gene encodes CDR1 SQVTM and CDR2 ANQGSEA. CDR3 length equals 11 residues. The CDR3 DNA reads TGCAGCGTTTCGGGGACCGGGGAGCTGTTTTTT. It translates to CSVSGTGELFF.

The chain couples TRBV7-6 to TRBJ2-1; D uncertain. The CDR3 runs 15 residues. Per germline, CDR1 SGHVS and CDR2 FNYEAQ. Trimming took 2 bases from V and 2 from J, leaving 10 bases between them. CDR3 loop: CASSLNGLTYNEQFF. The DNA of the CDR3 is TGTGCCAGCAGCTTAAATGGCCTCACCTACAATGAGCAGTTCTTC.

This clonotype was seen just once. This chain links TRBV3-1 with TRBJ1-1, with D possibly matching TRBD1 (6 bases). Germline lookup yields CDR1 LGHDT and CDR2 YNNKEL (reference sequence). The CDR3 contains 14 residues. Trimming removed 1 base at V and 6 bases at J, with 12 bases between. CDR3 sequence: CASSQGPGTSEAFF. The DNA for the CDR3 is TGTGCCAGCAGCCAAGGCCCCGGGACATCTGAAGCTTTCTTT.

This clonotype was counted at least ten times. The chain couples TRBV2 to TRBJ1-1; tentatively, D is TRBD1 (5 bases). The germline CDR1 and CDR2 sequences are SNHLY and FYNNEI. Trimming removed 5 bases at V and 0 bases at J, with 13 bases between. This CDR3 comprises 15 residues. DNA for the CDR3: TGTGCCAGCAGTCTTATAGGGGAATTGAACACTGAAGCTTTCTTT. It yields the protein CASSLIGELNTEAFF.